This T cell receptor beta chain was recorded in a study of CD8 T cells in Susac syndrome. This CDR3 region has 13 residues. The ends were cut back, 3 bases at V and 7 bases at J, with 10 bases in the middle. The V gene's germline CDR1 is LGHDT and CDR2 YNNKEL (reference sequence). Sequencing of TCR beta was performed on blood CD8+ T cells and on blood CD4+ T cells. The multiple sclerosis controls were treatment-naive patients with relapsing-remitting disease that was stable or active. Through negative isolation, CD4+ and CD8+ T cells were obtained, while TEMRA cells were enriched using FACS. When the RNA was reverse transcribed, random hexamers were used with an input of 0.5 to 1 ug. It was immunoSEQ multiplex PCR that amplified TCR beta CDR3 across 54 Vbeta and 13 Jbeta. TCRdb fed the immunoSEQ multiplex PCR reads into MiXCR, producing one record per CDR3 protein. In the table there are 200,000 to 250,000 distinct CDR3 sequences, around 95% of which are singletons.

The TCR comes from a human donor with multiple sclerosis. The specimen sequenced was CD4+ T cells from PBMCs. This rearrangement joins TRBV3-1 to TRBJ2-4; TRBD1 is a possible D gene (6 bases). CDR3 sequence reads: CASSQGAVNIQYF. DNA for the CDR3: TGTGCCAGCAGCCAGGGGGCTGTGAACATTCAGTACTTC.